This T cell receptor (beta chain) was identified in a study of persistence of HIV-infected CD4 T cells. An overlapping HIV-1 Gag peptide pool stimulated these cells at about 0.9 ug/peptide/mL. Responding CD4+ T cells were sorted by upregulation of both CD40 ligand and CD69. CD4+ T cell counts exceeded 400 cells/uL; CMV serology was positive. The CDR3 has 19 amino acids. J gave up 0 bases and V 3 bases, and 12 bases lay outside the gene matches. Germline CDR1 SGHVS, CDR2 FQNEAQ. The study's findings and limits: CMV- and Gag-responding cells had lower TCRbeta richness than CD3/CD28-responding cells.

A few counts support this clone. Its antigen remains unidentified. The immunoSEQ assay was version 4, run in survey mode. The data were produced by immunoSEQ multiplex PCR, yet TCRdb's version contains in-frame clones alone and is incomplete. The repertoire has about 20,000 clones, more than 55% of them found once; the top ten carry approximately 1.9%. The specimen was CD4+ T cells sorted from PBMCs after approximately 19-hour stimulation, collected from a patient who received antiretroviral therapy. The clonotype originates from an adult woman with HIV who was CMV-seropositive. The V and J genes are TRBV7-8 and TRBJ1-5, with 9 bases aligning to TRBD1. Here the CDR3 DNA reads TGTGCCAGCAGCTTCAGTTCATTCCCGGGACAGGGTAGCAATCAGCCCCAGCATTTT. Its protein product is CASSFSSFPGQGSNQPQHF.